The 10 T cell receptor beta chains below all came from one sample that was sequenced in a study of early T cells in non-severe SARS-CoV-2 infection (dated by TCRdb to about 2021). Receptor amplification or capture employed 5' RACE. Sequencing was performed on a NextSeq 500. TCRdb handled the public reads itself, with Q25 trimming in fastp and clone calling in MiXCR, and kept productive beta chains. Entries are consolidated by CDR3 protein sequence, retaining the most common genes and DNA. Recorded for this sample are 30,000 or so distinct CDR3 sequences; 6.6% of them occurred a single time. The ten largest clones take up about 40% of the sample. Sequenced material: whole blood. The receptors originated from an adult who was a healthcare worker with PCR-confirmed SARS-CoV-2 infection or an uninfected control (not recorded which).

At least ten counts were recorded for this clonotype. The chain has TRBV6-2 or TRBV6-3 and TRBJ2-7; TRBD1 matches at 8 bases. Losses at the gene ends were 6 bases for V and 3 bases for J; bases not matched to a gene: 4. The CDR3 has 13 amino acids. The germline CDR1 and CDR2 sequences are MNHEY and SVGEGT. The CDR3 protein is CASSRDRGYEQYF. Written as DNA, the CDR3 is TGTGCCAGCAGCCGCGACAGGGGCTACGAGCAGTACTTC.

This clonotype was recorded at least ten times. The chain carries TRBV4-2 and TRBJ2-7; D may be TRBD1 (6 bases). V lost 0 bases to trimming and J lost 4 bases, with 13 bases between them. This CDR3 contains 15 residues. CDR1 is LGHNA, CDR2 YNFKEQ, per germline. The CDR3 nucleotides read TGTGCCAGCAGCCAAGATTTGGACAGCCTGTACGAGCAGTACTTC. It yields the protein CASSQDLDSLYEQYF.

This chain connects TRBV6-6 to TRBJ2-1; 13 bases map to TRBD2. This CDR3 spans 16 amino acids. V lost 2 bases and J lost 9; bases outside the gene matches: 7. CDR1 and CDR2 from the germline V gene are MNHNY and SVGAGI (reference sequence). CDR3 sequence reads: CASSYTLAGGWGEQFF. CDR3 in DNA: TGTGCCAGCAGTTACACACTAGCGGGAGGGTGGGGTGAGCAGTTCTTC.

J is TRBJ2-5 and V is TRBV6-5, with 7 bases lining up with TRBD2. CDR1 MNHEY and CDR2 SVGAGI come from the germline V gene. This CDR3 is built from 14 residues. The V segment lost 1 base and the J segment 2 bases; nucleotides outside the gene matches: 1. The CDR3, as DNA: TGTGCCAGCAGTTACTTCGGGGGGCAAGAGACCCAGTACTTC. Translating it yields CASSYFGGQETQYF.

This clonotype was counted ten times or more. The chain has TRBV5-4 and TRBJ2-5; 8 nucleotides line up with TRBD1. This CDR3 has 14 residues. The germline gives CDR1 SGHNT, CDR2 YYREEE (reference sequence). V lost 3 bases to trimming and J lost 1 base; unmatched junction nucleotides: 2. As DNA, the CDR3 is TGTGCCAGCAGCTGGGGGACAGGCCAAGAGACCCAGTACTTC. This translates into CASSWGTGQETQYF.

This clonotype has only a few counts. The genes are TRBV15 and TRBJ1-1; D not certain. In germline, CDR1 is LNHNV, CDR2 YYDKDF (reference sequence). The CDR3 length is 14 residues. Between the trimmed V and J ends, which lost 0 bases and 0 bases, there was a span of 5 bases. The CDR3 reads CATSRDRLNTEAFF. CDR3 DNA sequence: TGTGCCACCAGCAGAGATCGGTTGAACACTGAAGCTTTCTTT.

This clonotype appeared many times. The V gene is TRBV20-1, the J gene TRBJ2-7; D is undetermined. The germline V and J ends were trimmed by 1 base and 3 bases, with 19 bases remaining between them. CDR1 and CDR2 from the germline V gene are DFQATT and SNEGSKA (reference sequence). CDR3 length: 16 residues. CDR3 region: CSARAPAGLGFYEQYF. The CDR3 coding sequence is TGCAGTGCTAGAGCTCCGGCCGGGCTAGGGTTCTACGAGCAGTACTTC.

This clonotype was picked up many times. In nucleotides, the CDR3 is TGTGCCATCAGTTTAGAGGGACGGGAAAAACTGTTTTTT. Protein sequence: CAISLEGREKLFF. The chain combines TRBV10-3 with TRBJ1-4; the D gene is possibly TRBD1 (5 bases). CDR1 and CDR2 from the germline V gene are ENHRY and SYGVKD. Trimming removed 5 bases at V and 8 bases at J, with 12 bases between. This CDR3 is 13 amino acids long.

This clonotype was counted at least ten times. CDR3 DNA sequence: TGTGCCAGCAAGGAGGCGAGCGGCTCCTACAATGAGCAGTTCTTC. Protein product: CASKEASGSYNEQFF. The chain couples TRBV7-6 to TRBJ2-1; D is perhaps TRBD2 (5 bases). The length of the CDR3 is 15 residues. CDR1 and CDR2 (germline): SGHVS, FNYEAQ. Trimming stripped 7 bases from V and 0 bases from J, with 13 bases between. The full variable domain, with the rest looked up from reference TRBV7-6 and TRBJ2-1, is GAGVSQSPRYKVTKRGQDVALRCDPISGHVSLYWYRQALGQGPEFLTYFNYEAQQDKSGLPNDRFSAERPEGSISTLTIQRTEQRDSAMYRCASKEASGSYNEQFFGPGTRLTVL.

The sample holds many counts of this clonotype. The chain joins TRBV2 to TRBJ2-1; D gene uncertain. Trimming took off 5 bases at V and 5 bases at J, with 7 bases between the two ends. The CDR3 extends over 12 amino acids. Germline assignment: CDR1 SNHLY and CDR2 FYNNEI. The CDR3 sequence: CASSPQDNEQFF. The CDR3 DNA is TGTGCCAGCAGTCCTCAGGACAATGAGCAGTTCTTC.